These 20 T cell receptor beta chains were sequenced from one sample in a study of shared T cell receptors in the human thymus. Sequenced by immunoSEQ multiplex PCR; TCRdb stores in-frame clones only, minus some. The data contain roughly 700,000 clones, around nine tenths of them singletons. This sample was also put to use in a study of human thymus T cells.

Sample: thymocytes. The receptors were sampled from a boy younger than two with a congenital heart defect.

The V call is TRBV18, the J call TRBJ1-1; TRBD1 matches 11 bases. Germline lookup yields CDR1 KGHSH and CDR2 LQKENI. This CDR3 is built from 16 residues. The J segment lost 6 bases and the V segment lost 1 base, leaving 7 bases of the junction unmatched. CDR3 sequence (DNA): TGTGCCAGCTCACCACGCGGGACAGGGGGGGACCCTGAAGCTTTCTTT. Protein product: CASSPRGTGGDPEAFF.

The rearrangement links TRBV4-3 to TRBJ2-1, with 7 positions matching TRBD2. Trimming took 2 bases from V and 0 from J; bases not matched to a gene: 10. The CDR3 contains 18 residues. Looked up from germline, CDR1 is LGHNA and CDR2 is YSLEER. CDR3 in DNA: TGCGCCAGCAGCCAATATTGGGCTAGCGGATTCTCCTACAATGAGCAGTTCTTC. It encodes CASSQYWASGFSYNEQFF.

The chain links TRBV9 to TRBJ2-3; no definite D call. There are 15 residues in the CDR3. The germline CDR1 and CDR2 sequences are SGDLS and YYNGEE. Trimming pared 0 bases from V and 4 bases from J, leaving 12 bases between. CDR3 amino acids: CASSVGREGPDTQYF. Here the CDR3 DNA reads TGTGCCAGCAGCGTAGGGAGAGAAGGCCCAGATACGCAGTATTTT. Together with reference TRBV9 and TRBJ2-3, the CDR3 gives the full variable domain: DSGVTQTPKHLITATGQRVTLRCSPRSGDLSVYWYQQSLDQGLQFLIQYYNGEERAKGNILERFSAQQFPDLHSELNLSSLELGDSALYFCASSVGREGPDTQYFGPGTRLTVL.

DNA of the CDR3: TGTGCCACCAAGAGGTCTAGCGATCGCGCCTACGAGCAGTACTTC. It encodes CATKRSSDRAYEQYF. The genes are TRBV2 and TRBJ2-7, with D perhaps matching TRBD2 (6 bases). CDR1 SNHLY and CDR2 FYNNEI come from the germline V gene. Trimming removed 10 bases from V and 2 bases from J, with 21 bases in between. The CDR3 spans 15 residues.

This chain links TRBV4-3 with TRBJ1-4, with unresolved D. Germline V gene lookup returns CDR1 LGHNA and CDR2 YSLEER. This CDR3 contains 13 residues. V was shortened by 4 bases and J by 7 bases, with 10 bases between the two germline ends. CDR3 region: CASSPLAGEKLFF. DNA of the CDR3: TGCGCCAGCAGCCCACTTGCTGGTGAAAAACTGTTTTTT.

This chain uses TRBV5-1 with TRBJ2-3; no reliable D call. The germline CDR1 and CDR2 sequences are SGHRS and YFSETQ. This CDR3 is built from 17 residues. Trimming pared 0 bases from V and 2 bases from J, leaving 16 bases between. CDR3 in DNA: TGCGCCAGCAGCTTGGTGGTCCCCTCGCGGCCCACAGATACGCAGTATTTT. Protein product: CASSLVVPSRPTDTQYF. The full variable domain, in which reference TRBV5-1 and TRBJ2-3 provide the parts outside the CDR3, is KAGVTQTPRYLIKTRGQQVTLSCSPISGHRSVSWYQQTPGQGLQFLFEYFSETQRNKGNFPGRFSGRQFSNSRSEMNVSTLELGDSALYLCASSLVVPSRPTDTQYFGPGTRLTVL.

This clone was picked up a small number of times. V and J are TRBV7-2 and TRBJ1-4; TRBD1 agrees at 7 bases. CDR3 length: 14 residues. CDR1 SGHTA and CDR2 FQGNSA come from the germline V gene. The V and J ends lost 6 bases and 12 bases, in that order; junction bases with no gene match: 13. The CDR3 is CASRPTGSNSELFF. Here the CDR3 DNA reads TGTGCCAGCAGACCGACAGGGAGTAATTCGGAACTGTTTTTT.

The chain uses TRBV7-9 and TRBJ2-1, with 10 bases aligning to TRBD2. CDR3 length equals 16 residues. The germline gives CDR1 SEHNR, CDR2 FQNEAQ (reference sequence). Unmatched junction bases numbered 6, after V lost 1 base and J lost 6 bases. The CDR3 coding sequence is TGTGCCAGCAGCTTAGAGTGGACTAGCGGTTCCAATGAGCAGTTCTTC. It is translated as CASSLEWTSGSNEQFF. Combining the CDR3 with reference TRBV7-9 and TRBJ2-1 gives the whole variable domain DTGVSQNPRHKITKRGQNVTFRCDPISEHNRLYWYRQTLGQGPEFLTYFQNEAQLEKSRLLSDRFSAERPKGSFSTLEIQRTEQGDSAMYLCASSLEWTSGSNEQFFGPGTRLTVL.

This rearrangement joins TRBV9 to TRBJ1-1, with D maybe TRBD1 (5 bases). Germline CDR1 reads SGDLS; CDR2 reads YYNGEE. The CDR3 runs 12 residues. Trimming cost V 3 bases and J 5 bases, with 8 bases left between them. The CDR3 here is CASSGQGTEAFF. The CDR3 DNA sequence: TGTGCCAGCAGCGGGCAGGGTACTGAAGCTTTCTTT.

This clone was detected only once. The gene calls are TRBV9 and TRBJ2-2, with TRBD2 as a possible D gene (5 bases). In germline, CDR1 is SGDLS, CDR2 YYNGEE. CDR3 size: 14 residues. Trimming took off 5 bases at V and 3 bases at J, with 11 bases between the two ends. Here the CDR3 reads CASRGARDTGELFF. The DNA of the CDR3 is TGTGCCAGCAGAGGTGCGAGGGACACCGGGGAGCTGTTTTTT.

This chain uses TRBV7-9 with TRBJ2-5; the D gene is possibly TRBD1 (6 bases). The germline CDR1 and CDR2 sequences are SEHNR and FQNEAQ (reference sequence). The CDR3 contains 14 residues. The V and J ends lost 5 bases and 3 bases respectively, with 13 bases between them. The CDR3 bases are TGTGCCAGCAGCCCGATACAGGGCGAAGAGACCCAGTACTTC. It codes for CASSPIQGEETQYF.

The chain has TRBV5-6 and TRBJ2-7; no clear D. This CDR3 has 16 residues. The V end was cut by 0 bases, the J end by 0 bases, with 13 bases between. Germline CDR1 is SGHDT and CDR2 is YYEEEE. The CDR3 loop is CASSLEDNSGSYEQYF. The CDR3 bases are TGTGCCAGCAGCTTGGAAGACAATTCTGGCTCCTACGAGCAGTACTTC.

The chain is built from TRBV14 and TRBJ2-1, with D maybe TRBD2 (6 bases). The ends were cut back, 0 bases at V and 8 bases at J, with 14 bases in the middle. The V gene's germline CDR1 is SGHDN and CDR2 FVKESK. The CDR3 spans 15 residues. The CDR3 is CASSQDFTSIHEQFF. CDR3 nucleotide sequence: TGTGCCAGCAGCCAAGATTTCACTAGCATCCATGAGCAGTTCTTC.

The J gene is TRBJ2-4, the V gene TRBV5-6; possible D gene TRBD2, 6 bases. CDR1 and CDR2 from the germline V gene are SGHDT and YYEEEE. Trimming removed 4 bases at V and 6 bases at J, with 23 bases between. This CDR3 spans 17 amino acids. CDR3 residues: CASSPGNRRGEGNIQYF. CDR3 DNA: TGTGCCAGCAGCCCCGGCAATAGGCGGGGTGAGGGAAACATTCAGTACTTC. Looking up the rest from reference TRBV5-6 and TRBJ2-4 gives the full variable domain: DAGVTQSPTHLIKTRGQQVTLRCSPKSGHDTVSWYQQALGQGPQFIFQYYEEEERQRGNFPDRFSGHQFPNYSSELNVNALLLGDSALYLCASSPGNRRGEGNIQYFGAGTRLSVL.

This chain joins TRBV4-3 and TRBJ1-5; D not resolved. Germline CDR1 reads LGHNA; CDR2 reads YSLEER. The CDR3 runs to 16 residues. Trimming pared 1 base from V and 1 base from J, leaving 11 bases between. CDR3 loop: CASSQGVPGSNQPQHF. The CDR3 DNA reads as TGCGCCAGCAGCCAAGGGGTACCAGGAAGCAATCAGCCCCAGCATTTT.

The chain links TRBV5-6 to TRBJ2-2; D perhaps matches TRBD1 (6 bases). The CDR3 extends over 13 amino acids. V dropped 2 bases and J dropped 7 bases, with 9 bases sitting between them. CDR1 and CDR2 (germline): SGHDT, YYEEEE. The CDR3 nucleotides are TGTGCCAGCAGCTTAGGGGGAAACGGGGAGCTGTTTTTT. This codes for CASSLGGNGELFF.

The chain combines TRBV27 with TRBJ2-3; 7 bases match TRBD2. CDR1 is MNHEY, CDR2 SMNVEV, per germline (reference sequence). Trimming cost V 3 bases and J 4 bases; bases outside gene matches: 4. The CDR3 spans 14 residues. This CDR3 reads CASSLMGRADTQYF. DNA of the CDR3: TGTGCCAGCAGTTTGATGGGGAGGGCAGATACGCAGTATTTT.

This clone was counted once. The V and J genes are TRBV9 and TRBJ2-1, with D possibly TRBD2 on 7 matching bases. Trimming stripped 2 bases from V and 6 bases from J, with 18 bases between. CDR1 and CDR2 from the germline V gene are SGDLS and YYNGEE. This CDR3 has 16 residues. Written as DNA, the CDR3 is TGTGCCAGCAGCGTTCGGTTTGAGGGAGGGGGCAATGAGCAGTTCTTC. This encodes CASSVRFEGGGNEQFF.

This rearrangement joins TRBV27 to TRBJ2-3; 11 positions match TRBD2. Germline V lookup: CDR1 MNHEY, CDR2 SMNVEV (reference sequence). This CDR3 is 15 amino acids long. V shed 6 bases, J shed 3 bases, and the junction held 5 bases outside the gene matches. This chain's CDR3 is CASRLAGVVTDTQYF. The CDR3 DNA follows: TGTGCCAGCAGACTAGCGGGAGTGGTAACAGATACGCAGTATTTT.

Details on this clone: Its ends do not fully match the called genes, so a read error is possible. In DNA, the CDR3 is TGTGCCAGCAGGTTAACCGACAGGGTGAACACTGAAGCTTTCTTT. Translated, it gives CASRLTDRVNTEAFF. The gene calls are TRBV7-3 and TRBJ1-1; 7 bases fit TRBD1. This CDR3 region has 15 residues. Germline CDR1 SGHTA, CDR2 FQGTGA.